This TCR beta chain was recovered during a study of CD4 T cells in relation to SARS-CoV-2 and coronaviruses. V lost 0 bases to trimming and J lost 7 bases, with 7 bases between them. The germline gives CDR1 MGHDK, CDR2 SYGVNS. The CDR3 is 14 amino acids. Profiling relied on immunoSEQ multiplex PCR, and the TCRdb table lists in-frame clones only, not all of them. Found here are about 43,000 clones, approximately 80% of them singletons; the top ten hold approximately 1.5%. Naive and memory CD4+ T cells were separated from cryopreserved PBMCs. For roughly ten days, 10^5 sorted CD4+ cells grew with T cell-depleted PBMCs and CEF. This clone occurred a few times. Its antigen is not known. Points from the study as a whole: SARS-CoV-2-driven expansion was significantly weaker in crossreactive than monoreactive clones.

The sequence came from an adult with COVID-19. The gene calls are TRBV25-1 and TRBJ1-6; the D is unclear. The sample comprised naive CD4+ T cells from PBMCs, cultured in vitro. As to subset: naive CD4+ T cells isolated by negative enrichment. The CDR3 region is CASSEYTRNSPLHF. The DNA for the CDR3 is TGTGCCAGCAGTGAATACACGAGAAATTCACCCCTCCACTTT.